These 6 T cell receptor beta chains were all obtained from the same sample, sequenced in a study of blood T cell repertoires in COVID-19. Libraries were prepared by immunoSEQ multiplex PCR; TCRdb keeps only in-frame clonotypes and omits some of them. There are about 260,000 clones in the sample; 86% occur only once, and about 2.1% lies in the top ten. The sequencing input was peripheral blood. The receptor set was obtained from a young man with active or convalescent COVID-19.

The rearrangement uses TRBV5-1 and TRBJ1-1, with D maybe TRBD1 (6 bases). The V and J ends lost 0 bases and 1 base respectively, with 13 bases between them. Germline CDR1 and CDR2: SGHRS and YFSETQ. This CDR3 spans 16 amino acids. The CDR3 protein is CASSLEDSTGNTEAFF. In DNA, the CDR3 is TGCGCCAGCAGCTTGGAAGACTCGACAGGGAACACTGAAGCTTTCTTT.

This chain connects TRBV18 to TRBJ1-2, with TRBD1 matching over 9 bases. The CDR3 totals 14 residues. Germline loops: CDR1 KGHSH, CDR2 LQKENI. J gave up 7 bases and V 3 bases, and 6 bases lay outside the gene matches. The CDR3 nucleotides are TGTGCCAGCTCACCTGGACAGGGGAGCTCTGGCTACACCTTC. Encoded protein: CASSPGQGSSGYTF. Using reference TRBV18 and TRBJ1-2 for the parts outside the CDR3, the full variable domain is NAGVMQNPRHLVRRRGQEARLRCSPMKGHSHVYWYRQLPEEGLKFMVYLQKENIIDESGMPKERFSAEFPKEGPSILRIQQVVRGDSAAYFCASSPGQGSSGYTFGSGTRLTVV.

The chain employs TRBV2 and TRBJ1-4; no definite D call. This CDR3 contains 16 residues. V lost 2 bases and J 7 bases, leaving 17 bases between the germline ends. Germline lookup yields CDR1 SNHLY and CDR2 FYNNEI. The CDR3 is CASSELRPDRSEKLFF. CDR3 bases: TGTGCCAGCAGTGAACTCCGCCCAGACCGGAGTGAAAAACTGTTTTTT. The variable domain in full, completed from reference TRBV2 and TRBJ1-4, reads EPEVTQTPSHQVTQMGQEVILRCVPISNHLYFYWYRQILGQKVEFLVSFYNNEISEKSEIFDDQFSVERPDGSNFTLKIRSTKLEDSAMYFCASSELRPDRSEKLFFGSGTQLSVL.

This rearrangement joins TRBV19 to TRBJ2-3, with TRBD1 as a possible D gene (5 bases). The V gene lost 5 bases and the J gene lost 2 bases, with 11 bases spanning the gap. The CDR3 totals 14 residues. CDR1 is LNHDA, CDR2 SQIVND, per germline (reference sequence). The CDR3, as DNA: TGTGCCAGTAGTCTAGGGGCCCCCACAGATACGCAGTATTTT. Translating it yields CASSLGAPTDTQYF.

The CDR3: CASRYTGGTEAFF. CDR3 sequence (DNA): TGTGCCAGCAGGTATACAGGGGGCACTGAAGCTTTCTTT. The chain carries TRBV11-2 and TRBJ1-1; 8 nucleotides match TRBD1. CDR1 and CDR2 (germline): SGHAT, FQNNGV. Trimming removed 6 bases from V and 4 bases from J; junction bases left unmatched: 4. The CDR3 spans 13 residues.

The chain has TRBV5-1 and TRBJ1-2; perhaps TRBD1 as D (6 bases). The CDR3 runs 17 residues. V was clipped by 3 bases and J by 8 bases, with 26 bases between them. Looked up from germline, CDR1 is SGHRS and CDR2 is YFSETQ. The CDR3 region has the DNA TGCGCCAGCAGCTACACCTACAACTTGATCTCAGGGGACGGCTACACCTTC. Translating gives CASSYTYNLISGDGYTF.